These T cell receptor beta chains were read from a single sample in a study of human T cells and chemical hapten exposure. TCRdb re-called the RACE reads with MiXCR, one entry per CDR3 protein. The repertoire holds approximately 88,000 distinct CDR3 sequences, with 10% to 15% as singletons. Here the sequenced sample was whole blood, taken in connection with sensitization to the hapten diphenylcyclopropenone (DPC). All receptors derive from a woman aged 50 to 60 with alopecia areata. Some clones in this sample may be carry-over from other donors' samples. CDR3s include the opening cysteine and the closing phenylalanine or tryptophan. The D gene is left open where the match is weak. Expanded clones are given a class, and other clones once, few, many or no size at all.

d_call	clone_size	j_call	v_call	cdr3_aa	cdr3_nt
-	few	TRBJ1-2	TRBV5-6	CASSFSWEGSGYTF	TGTGCCAGCAGCTTTTCCTGGGAGGGCAGTGGCTACACCTTC
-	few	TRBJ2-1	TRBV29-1	CSQGSSPYNEQFF	TGCAGCCAAGGGAGCAGCCCCTACAATGAGCAGTTCTTC
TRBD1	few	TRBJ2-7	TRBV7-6	CASSLDRGDEQYF	TGTGCCAGCAGCCTAGACAGGGGTGACGAGCAGTACTTC
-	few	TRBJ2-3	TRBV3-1	CASSFSQGDTQYF	TGTGCCAGCAGCTTTAGCCAGGGGGATACGCAGTATTTT
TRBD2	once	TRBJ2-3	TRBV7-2	CASSSSSGVVDTQYF	TGTGCCAGCAGCTCCTCTAGCGGGGTGGTAGATACGCAGTATTTT
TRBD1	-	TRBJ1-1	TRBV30	CAWNGDRDEAFF	TGTGCCTGGAACGGGGACAGGGATGAAGCTTTCTTT
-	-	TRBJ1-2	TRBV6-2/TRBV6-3	CASRPGGYGYTF	TGTGCCAGCAGACCAGGTGGCTATGGCTACACCTTC
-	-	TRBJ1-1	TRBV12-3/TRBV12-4	CASSLQVGNTEAFF	TGTGCCAGCAGTTTGCAGGTCGGGAACACTGAAGCTTTCTTT
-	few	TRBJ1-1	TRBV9	CASSLGWMNTEAFF	TGTGCCAGCAGCCTAGGGTGGATGAACACTGAAGCTTTCTTT
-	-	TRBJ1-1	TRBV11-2	CASSFEGGRAEAFF	TGTGCCAGCAGCTTTGAGGGCGGGAGGGCTGAAGCTTTCTTT
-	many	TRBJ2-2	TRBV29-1	CSARGPTGELFF	TGCAGCGCCCGGGGGCCCACCGGGGAGCTGTTTTTT
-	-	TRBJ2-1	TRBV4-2	CASSQAGADEQFF	TGTGCCAGCAGCCAAGCAGGTGCGGATGAGCAGTTCTTC
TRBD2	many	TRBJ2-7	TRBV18	CASSPGLAGMPYEQYF	TGTGCCAGCTCACCGGGACTAGCGGGGATGCCCTACGAGCAGTACTTC
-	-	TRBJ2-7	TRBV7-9	CASSQFGYEQYF	TGTGCCAGCTCTCAGTTCGGCTACGAGCAGTACTTC
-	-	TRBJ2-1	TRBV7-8	CASSLLYRTPERDNEQFF	TGTGCCAGCAGCTTACTTTACAGGACCCCCGAACGAGACAATGAGCAGTTCTTC
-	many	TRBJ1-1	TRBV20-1	CSAGQIRRAFF	TGCAGTGCTGGACAGATAAGGCGAGCTTTCTTT
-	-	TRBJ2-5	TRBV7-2	CASSQGSRGETQYF	TGTGCCAGCAGCCAGGGGAGCCGCGGGGAGACCCAGTACTTC
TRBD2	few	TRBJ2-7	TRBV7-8	CASSLRAGGGEQYF	TGTGCCAGCAGCTTGCGGGCGGGAGGAGGAGAGCAGTACTTC
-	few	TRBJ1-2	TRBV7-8	CASSPDSRDYGYTF	TGTGCCAGCAGCCCGGACAGTCGAGACTATGGCTACACCTTC
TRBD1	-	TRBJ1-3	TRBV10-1	CASSSGTAFSGNTIYF	TGCGCCAGCAGCTCCGGGACAGCTTTCTCTGGAAACACCATATATTTT
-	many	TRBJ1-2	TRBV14	CASSQVADVYGYTF	TGTGCCAGCAGCCAAGTGGCAGACGTATATGGCTACACCTTC
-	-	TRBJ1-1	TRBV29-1	CSVVWQGTGNTEAFF	TGCAGCGTTGTTTGGCAGGGGACGGGAAACACTGAAGCTTTCTTT
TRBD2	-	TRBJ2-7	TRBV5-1	CASSRTLAGASYEQYF	TGCGCCAGCAGCCGCACTTTAGCGGGAGCGTCCTACGAGCAGTACTTC
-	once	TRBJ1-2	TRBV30	CAWLPLRTVPNYGYTF	TGTGCCTGGCTTCCCTTGCGGACAGTTCCTAACTATGGCTACACCTTC
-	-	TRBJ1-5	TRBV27	CASKNSNQPQHF	TGTGCCAGCAAAAATAGCAATCAGCCCCAGCATTTT
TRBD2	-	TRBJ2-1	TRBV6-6	CASSYPILAGDNEQFF	TGTGCCAGCAGTTACCCGATACTAGCGGGAGACAATGAGCAGTTCTTC
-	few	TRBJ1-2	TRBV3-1	CASSPQTDYGYTF	TGTGCCAGCAGCCCTCAGACAGACTATGGCTACACCTTC
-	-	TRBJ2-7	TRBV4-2	CASSQDRKAGNSYEQYF	TGTGCCAGCAGCCAAGATCGAAAAGCAGGGAACTCCTACGAGCAGTACTTC
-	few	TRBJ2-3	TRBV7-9	CASSRTGYPHTDTQYF	TGTGCCAGCAGCCGTACAGGGTACCCACACACAGATACGCAGTATTTT
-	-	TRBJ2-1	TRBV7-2	CASSFRGRAYNEQFF	TGTGCCAGCAGCTTTAGAGGGAGAGCCTACAATGAGCAGTTCTTC
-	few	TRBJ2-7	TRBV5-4	CASSNTPSTAYEQYF	TGTGCCAGCAGCAATACCCCATCGACAGCCTACGAGCAGTACTTC
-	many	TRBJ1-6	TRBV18	CASSPTGLSDSPLHF	TGTGCCAGCTCACCTACAGGGCTATCGGATTCACCCCTCCACTTT
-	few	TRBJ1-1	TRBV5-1	CASSNTGNPNTEAFF	TGCGCCAGCAGCAATACAGGCAACCCGAACACTGAAGCTTTCTTT
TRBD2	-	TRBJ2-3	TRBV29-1	CSVLGLAGIGTDTQYF	TGCAGCGTTCTAGGACTAGCGGGAATCGGGACAGATACGCAGTATTTT
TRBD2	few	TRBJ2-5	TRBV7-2	CASSLRTAGGGETQYF	TGTGCCAGCAGCTTACGCACAGCGGGAGGAGGCGAGACCCAGTACTTC
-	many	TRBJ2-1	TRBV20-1	CSASLGSQFF	TGCAGTGCTAGCCTCGGGTCTCAGTTCTTC
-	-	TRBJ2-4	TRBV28	CASSFEVAKNIQYF	TGTGCCAGCAGTTTTGAAGTAGCTAAAAACATTCAGTACTTC
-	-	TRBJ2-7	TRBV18	CASSPPVTYEQYF	TGTGCCAGCTCACCACCGGTGACGTACGAGCAGTACTTC
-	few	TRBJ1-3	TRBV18	CASSPPEWNTIYF	TGTGCCAGCTCACCGCCGGAGTGGAACACCATATATTTT
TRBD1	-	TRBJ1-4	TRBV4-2	CASSQRQGRGEKLFF	TGTGCCAGCAGCCAGCGACAGGGCCGGGGTGAAAAACTGTTTTTT
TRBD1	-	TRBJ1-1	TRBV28	CASSLGPRTGGLETEAFF	TGTGCCAGCAGTTTAGGTCCCCGGACAGGGGGCCTTGAGACTGAAGCTTTCTTT
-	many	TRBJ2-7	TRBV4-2	CASSQTGSREQYF	TGTGCCAGCAGCCAAACGGGATCTCGGGAGCAGTACTTC
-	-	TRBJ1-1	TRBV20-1	CSASGRIAEAFF	TGCAGTGCTTCGGGCCGCATCGCTGAAGCTTTCTTT
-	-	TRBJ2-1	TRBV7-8	CASSRSGHSSYNEQFF	TGTGCCAGCAGCCGAAGCGGGCACAGCTCCTACAATGAGCAGTTCTTC
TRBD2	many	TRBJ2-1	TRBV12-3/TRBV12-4	CASSPQITGLAGLEQFF	TGTGCCAGCAGTCCCCAAATCACGGGACTAGCGGGACTTGAGCAGTTCTTC
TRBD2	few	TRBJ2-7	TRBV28	CASEPGGSAYEQYF	TGTGCCAGCGAGCCAGGCGGGAGCGCCTACGAGCAGTACTTC
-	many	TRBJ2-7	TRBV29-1	CSVGVQGGTFEQYF	TGCAGCGTTGGGGTGCAGGGGGGGACGTTCGAGCAGTACTTC
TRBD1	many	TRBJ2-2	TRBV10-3	CAIGSTGALFTGELFF	TGTGCCATCGGTTCCACAGGGGCCCTATTCACCGGGGAGCTGTTTTTT
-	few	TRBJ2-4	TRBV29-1	CSVAPGLTGSGIQYF	TGCAGCGTAGCACCCGGACTAACAGGGAGTGGGATTCAGTACTTC
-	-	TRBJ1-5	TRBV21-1	CASIQPRHF	TGTGCCAGCATTCAGCCCCGGCATTTT